This TCR beta chain was observed in a study of blood T cells in healthy people across ages. Study-wide findings and caveats: With naive T cell percentage, TCR beta diversity showed a strong correlation. Bulk PBMC profiling left naive and antigen-experienced comparisons inconclusive. Relative to aged donors, long-lived donors carried more naive CD4+ cells and displayed higher diversity.

A second PCR, run for roughly 7 to 12 cycles, used a sample-barcoded 5' primer plus a J-beta primer mix. TCRdb ran MiXCR on the 5' RACE reads and lists one entry per CDR3 protein. Of about 1,500,000 distinct CDR3 sequences in the sample, about 43% were seen once. As regards this clonotype: Its antigen is still unknown.

The ends lost 4 bases at V and 5 bases at J; junction bases unmatched: 9. This CDR3 is 15 amino acids long. The germline V gene has CDR1 MNHEY and CDR2 SMNVEV (reference sequence). The clonotype originates from a woman in her late teens or twenties in good health. The sequencing sample was made of blood. This rearrangement joins TRBV27 to TRBJ2-5; 8 bases line up with TRBD1. The CDR3 reads CASSSGAGGSETQYF. CDR3 DNA sequence: TGTGCCAGCAGTTCTGGGGCAGGGGGCAGTGAGACCCAGTACTTC.